Reported below is one TCR beta chain. Its target is unknown. Assay: immunoSEQ multiplex PCR; the TCRdb copy retains only in-frame clones and omits some. This table holds about 110,000 clones, around 93% found once. The sample belongs to a study of T cell responses to AZD1222 COVID-19 vaccine. Study outcomes and limitations: Nearly half of spike-specific TCRs reportedly target unmutated variant regions. Donors were largely white British and mainly female; clonal diversity was possibly underestimated.

V shed 6 bases, J shed 5 bases, and the junction held 8 bases outside the gene matches. The CDR3 loop spans 16 amino acids. The germline V gene has CDR1 SNHLY and CDR2 FYNNEI. The receptor was isolated from an adult in good health. The sequences come from peripheral blood, collected on day 0 of AZD1222 vaccination. This chain links TRBV2 with TRBJ2-1; 12 nucleotides align to TRBD2. CDR3 in DNA: TGTGCCAGCAGGGGACCACTAGCGGGGGGCAACAATGAGCAGTTCTTC. Translating it yields CASRGPLAGGNNEQFF. The full variable domain, its missing parts supplied by reference TRBV2 and TRBJ2-1, is EPEVTQTPSHQVTQMGQEVILRCVPISNHLYFYWYRQILGQKVEFLVSFYNNEISEKSEIFDDQFSVERPDGSNFTLKIRSTKLEDSAMYFCASRGPLAGGNNEQFFGPGTRLTVL.